This T cell receptor beta chain was captured in a study of T cells in Graves' hyperthyroidism and ophthalmopathy. RNA transcripts were the template for amplifying TCR beta CDR3 regions. First-round RT-PCR targeting the TCR CDR3 was performed with the HTBI primer set. TCRdb re-analysed the multiplex PCR reads in MiXCR, keeping a single row per CDR3 protein. The sample shows 350,000 to 400,000 distinct CDR3 sequences, approximately 19% of them seen only once. Germline CDR1 and CDR2: MGHRA and YSYEKL. Trimming cost V 0 bases and J 3 bases, with 15 bases left between them. CDR3 size: 16 residues. There are many counts of this clonotype.

Sequencing input: blood. This clonotype was obtained from a woman aged 18-35 years with Graves' hyperthyroidism. The chain links TRBV4-1 to TRBJ2-7; D remains ambiguous. In DNA form, the CDR3 reads TGCGCCAGCAGCCAAGATGAGTATTTAGCCCGCTACGAGCAGTACTTC. It is translated as CASSQDEYLARYEQYF.